A single sample gave rise to the 17 T cell receptor beta chains below, sequenced in a study of chemoradiotherapy in HPV16-positive cancers (dated by TCRdb to 2021 to 2024). The protocol used for the library was the immunoSEQ multiplex PCR assay. In its TCRdb copy, this immuneACCESS table keeps in-frame sequences only and misses some clones. Where compared with another copy, unresolved V genes explain less than half of these, and the others have no known cause. Recorded for this sample are approximately 52,000 clones; around nine tenths of them occurred a single time. Of the sample, 2.5% to 4% is held by the ten largest clones. Sequenced here: blood, sampled from a patient who underwent chemoradiotherapy. Source of these receptors: a human donor with HPV-associated anogenital cancer.

This clone has more than one count but fewer than ten. The rearrangement uses TRBV9 and TRBJ2-2; D gene ambiguous. The length of the CDR3 is 13 residues. V lost 1 base, J lost 5 bases, and 6 bases lay in between. CDR1 and CDR2 (germline): SGDLS, YYNGEE. CDR3 in amino acids: CASSVSQTGELFF. DNA for the CDR3: TGTGCCAGCAGCGTAAGCCAGACCGGGGAGCTGTTTTTT.

The rearrangement links TRBV27 to TRBJ2-7; TRBD1 matches 7 bases. J was trimmed by 2 bases and V by 10 bases; bases with no gene match: 8. Germline CDR1 is MNHEY and CDR2 is SMNVEV (reference sequence). The CDR3 is 13 residues long. CDR3 in amino acids: CATQYRGAYEQYF. In DNA, the CDR3 is TGTGCCACCCAGTACAGGGGAGCCTACGAGCAGTACTTC.

The chain's CDR3 is CASSPGQGAQNSPLHF. The CDR3 DNA sequence: TGTGCCAGCAGCCCCGGACAGGGGGCGCAAAATTCACCCCTCCACTTT. The rearrangement uses TRBV7-9 and TRBJ1-6; 11 bases match TRBD1. Germline values: CDR1 SEHNR, CDR2 FQNEAQ (reference sequence). The CDR3 is 16 residues long. The V and J ends lost 5 bases and 7 bases, in that order; junction bases with no gene match: 7.

CDR3 in DNA: TGCGCCAGCAGCGCATGGACCCCGAGCTCCTACGAGCAGTACTTC. Translated: CASSAWTPSSYEQYF. This chain joins TRBV5-1 and TRBJ2-7; the D is unclear. This CDR3 has 15 amino acids. Germline CDR1 SGHRS, CDR2 YFSETQ. The V gene lost 4 bases and the J gene lost 0 bases, with 14 bases spanning the gap. The full variable domain, completed using reference TRBV5-1 and TRBJ2-7, is KAGVTQTPRYLIKTRGQQVTLSCSPISGHRSVSWYQQTPGQGLQFLFEYFSETQRNKGNFPGRFSGRQFSNSRSEMNVSTLELGDSALYLCASSAWTPSSYEQYFGPGTRLTVT.

The chain joins TRBV6-5 to TRBJ2-7; maybe TRBD2 (5 bases). The CDR3 spans 12 residues. Germline loops: CDR1 MNHEY, CDR2 SVGAGI. Trimming left V 6 bases short and J 1 base short, with 7 bases between. The CDR3 sequence: CASRRASYEQYF. CDR3 sequence (DNA): TGTGCCAGCAGGCGGGCTTCCTACGAGCAGTACTTC.

In this sample, this clone turned up a few times. The chain recombines TRBV7-9 with TRBJ2-3, with 8 bases that match TRBD2. V dropped 5 bases and J dropped 2; count of bases not matched to a gene: 9. The CDR3 has 16 residues. Germline V lookup: CDR1 SEHNR, CDR2 FQNEAQ (reference sequence). The CDR3 DNA sequence: TGTGCCAGCAGCCACTTAGCGGGGTCCTTCACAGATACGCAGTATTTT. Encoded protein: CASSHLAGSFTDTQYF.

The chain has TRBV5-4 and TRBJ2-2; weak D call: TRBD2 (6 bases). The germline gives CDR1 SGHNT, CDR2 YYREEE (reference sequence). The CDR3 spans 14 residues. The ends were cut back, 3 bases at V and 5 bases at J, with 11 bases in the middle. CDR3 nucleotide sequence: TGTGCCAGCAGCTCGACACTAGCAACCGGGGAGCTGTTTTTT. It encodes CASSSTLATGELFF.

A single count supports this clone. This sequence joins TRBV6-1 and TRBJ1-1; no clear D gene. Trimming pared 5 bases from V and 6 bases from J, leaving 7 bases between. Per the germline V gene, CDR1 is MNHNS and CDR2 is SASEGT. The CDR3 runs to 11 residues. The CDR3 nucleotides read TGTGCCAGCAGTTACGGCCCTGAAGCTTTCTTT. Translation: CASSYGPEAFF.

The CDR3 bases are TGTGCCATCAGTGCGGGGGCCCCTACTGAAAAACTGTTTTTT. It specifies CAISAGAPTEKLFF. This chain uses TRBV10-3 with TRBJ1-4; TRBD1 is a possible D gene (6 bases). V was pared by 4 bases and J by 7 bases, with 13 bases between. The CDR3 sequence is 14 residues long. CDR1 and CDR2 (germline): ENHRY, SYGVKD.

The V gene is TRBV6-1, the J gene TRBJ2-1; no reliable D call. V was shortened by 5 bases and J by 3 bases, with 5 bases between the two germline ends. Germline CDR1 is MNHNS and CDR2 is SASEGT. The CDR3 totals 12 residues. The CDR3 loop is CASSIGYNEQFF. CDR3 nucleotide sequence: TGTGCCAGCAGTATAGGCTACAATGAGCAGTTCTTC.

The genes are TRBV5-3 and TRBJ1-6, with D possibly matching TRBD1 (6 bases). TRBV5-3 is an open reading frame, and its role is uncertain. CDR3 size: 15 residues. V was shortened by 0 bases and J by 5 bases, with 9 bases between the two germline ends. CDR3 protein: CARSLEQGDNSPLHF. CDR3 coding DNA: TGTGCCAGAAGCTTGGAACAGGGAGATAATTCACCCCTCCACTTT.

This clone was detected once. The chain uses TRBV18 and TRBJ2-4, with D possibly TRBD1 on 5 matching bases. Per the germline V gene, CDR1 is KGHSH and CDR2 is LQKENI. With 2 bases removed from V and 0 bases from J, the gap between germline ends came to 14 bases. This CDR3 is built from 17 residues. The CDR3 loop reads CASSPVVAGLAKNIQYF. CDR3 sequence (DNA): TGTGCCAGCTCACCAGTGGTGGCAGGGCTAGCCAAAAACATTCAGTACTTC.

This chain uses TRBV18 with TRBJ1-1, with TRBD1 matching over 9 bases. The V gene's germline CDR1 is KGHSH and CDR2 LQKENI. The CDR3 runs to 16 residues. V lost 3 bases, J lost 1 base, and 6 bases stayed unmatched. The CDR3 nucleotides are TGTGCCAGCTCACCTTCACAGGGGGCACGGAACACTGAAGCTTTCTTT. Its protein product is CASSPSQGARNTEAFF.

In its sample, this clone was seen once. V usage is TRBV5-1 and J usage is TRBJ2-3; no reliable D call. V lost 0 bases and J 0 bases, leaving 5 bases between the germline ends. Germline CDR1 is SGHRS and CDR2 is YFSETQ. The CDR3 is 14 amino acids. The CDR3 region has the DNA TGCGCCAGCAGCTTGGGTCAGAGCACAGATACGCAGTATTTT. This encodes CASSLGQSTDTQYF.

Concerning this clone: In the same sample, other DNA sequences code for this CDR3. The chain couples TRBV6-5 to TRBJ2-1; a weak D match, TRBD2 (6 bases). This CDR3 has 14 amino acids. CDR1 and CDR2 (germline): MNHEY, SVGAGI. Trimming cost V 5 bases and J 4 bases, with 12 bases left between them. The CDR3 spells CASSRTSPYNEQFF. CDR3 DNA sequence: TGTGCCAGCAGTAGAACTAGCCCTTACAATGAGCAGTTCTTC.

The CDR3 reads CASSLLSPQETQYF. As DNA, the CDR3 is TGTGCCAGCAGCTTATTGAGTCCCCAAGAGACCCAGTACTTC. V gene TRBV5-6 combines with J gene TRBJ2-5; no definite D call. CDR3 length equals 14 residues. Trimming took off 2 bases at V and 1 base at J, with 9 bases between the two ends. Germline CDR1 SGHDT, CDR2 YYEEEE.

The rearrangement uses TRBV7-3 and TRBJ2-3, with D tentatively TRBD2 (5 bases). CDR3 length: 16 amino acids. Trimming took 5 bases from V and 4 from J, leaving 19 bases between them. Germline V CDR1 and CDR2: SGHTA, FQGTGA. The CDR3 sequence is CASSLSGDYPPDTQYF. DNA of the CDR3: TGTGCCAGCAGCCTATCAGGAGACTACCCTCCAGATACGCAGTATTTT.